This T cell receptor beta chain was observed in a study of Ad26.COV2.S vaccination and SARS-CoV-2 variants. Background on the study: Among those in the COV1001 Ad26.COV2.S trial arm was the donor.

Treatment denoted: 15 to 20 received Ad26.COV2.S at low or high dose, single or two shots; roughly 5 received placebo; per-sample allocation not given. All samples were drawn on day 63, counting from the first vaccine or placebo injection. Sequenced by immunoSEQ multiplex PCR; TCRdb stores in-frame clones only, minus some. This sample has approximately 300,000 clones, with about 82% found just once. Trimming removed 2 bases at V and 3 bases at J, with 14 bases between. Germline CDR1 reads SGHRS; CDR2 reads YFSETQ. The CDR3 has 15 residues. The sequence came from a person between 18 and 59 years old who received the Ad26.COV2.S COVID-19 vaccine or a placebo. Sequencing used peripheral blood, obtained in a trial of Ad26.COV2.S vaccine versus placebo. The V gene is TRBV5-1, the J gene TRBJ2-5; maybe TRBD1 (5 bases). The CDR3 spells CASSFLAGQEETQYF. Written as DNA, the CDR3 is TGCGCCAGCAGCTTTCTGGCCGGACAAGAAGAGACCCAGTACTTC.